Below, 26 T cell receptor beta chains from the same sample are listed, as sequenced in a study of T cell changes during pregnancy in multiple sclerosis. Repertoires were generated with immunoSEQ multiplex PCR, while TCRdb's copy carries only in-frame clones and drops some. The sample yields about 81,000 clones, around 93% seen once. Sequencing used peripheral blood, obtained in the third trimester of pregnancy. Every receptor here comes from a female donor in good health, enrolled as a control in a pregnancy study.

The chain couples TRBV28 to TRBJ2-1; the D gene is possibly TRBD1 (6 bases). CDR3 length equals 17 residues. In germline, CDR1 is MDHEN, CDR2 SYDVKM. V was clipped by 4 bases and J by 9 bases, with 25 bases between them. CDR3: CASSSLKGDLFTGEQFF. In DNA, the CDR3 is TGTGCCAGCAGTTCCCTGAAGGGGGACCTTTTTACGGGTGAGCAGTTCTTC.

V usage is TRBV4-2 and J usage is TRBJ2-7; 13 bases are a match to TRBD2. This CDR3 spans 15 amino acids. Trimming cost V 4 bases and J 2 bases; bases outside gene matches: 2. In germline, CDR1 is LGHNA, CDR2 YNFKEQ. CDR3 residues: CASSLGTSGTYEQYF. CDR3 sequence (DNA): TGTGCCAGCAGCCTCGGGACTAGCGGGACCTACGAGCAGTACTTC.

This chain connects TRBV7-9 to TRBJ1-4; possibly TRBD1 for D (5 bases). This CDR3 contains 16 residues. Germline CDR1 SEHNR, CDR2 FQNEAQ (reference sequence). Trimming pared 5 bases from V and 8 bases from J, leaving 21 bases between. The CDR3 sequence: CASSPSPGRGEEKLFF. In DNA, the CDR3 is TGTGCCAGCAGCCCTTCACCGGGGAGGGGTGAAGAAAAACTGTTTTTT.

Only a few counts were recorded for this clone. CDR3 region: CASTQSGSPGYGYTF. The CDR3 DNA follows: TGCGCCAGCACACAATCCGGGTCCCCCGGATATGGCTACACCTTC. This chain connects TRBV5-1 to TRBJ1-2; D call uncertain. This CDR3 contains 15 residues. The ends were cut back, 6 bases at V and 5 bases at J, with 20 bases in the middle. The germline V gene encodes CDR1 SGHRS and CDR2 YFSETQ.

The chain is built from TRBV6-1 and TRBJ1-3; D ambiguous. Trimming left V 2 bases short and J 0 bases short, with 11 bases between. Per the germline V gene, CDR1 is MNHNS and CDR2 is SASEGT. The CDR3 runs 16 residues. CDR3 coding DNA: TGTGCCAGCAGTGAAAGGGAGAGATACTCTGGAAACACCATATATTTT. Residues: CASSERERYSGNTIYF.

V gene TRBV7-9 combines with J gene TRBJ2-3; 10 bases map to TRBD2. This CDR3 has 17 residues. After removal of 4 bases from V and 6 bases from J, the junction contained 13 bases not matched to a gene. Germline V gene lookup returns CDR1 SEHNR and CDR2 FQNEAQ (reference sequence). CDR3 coding DNA: TGTGCCAGCAGCTCCCAGCGGGAGGGCCCGAGTAGCGATACGCAGTATTTT. Translating gives CASSSQREGPSSDTQYF.

V usage is TRBV5-1 and J usage is TRBJ2-2, with D possibly being TRBD2 (6 bases). V lost 4 bases to trimming and J lost 4 bases, with 11 bases between them. Germline loops: CDR1 SGHRS, CDR2 YFSETQ. There are 14 residues in the CDR3. The chain's CDR3 is CASSVSGPTGELFF. In DNA form, the CDR3 reads TGCGCCAGCAGCGTTAGCGGACCCACCGGGGAGCTGTTTTTT.

This sequence joins TRBV5-1 and TRBJ1-4; D may be TRBD1 (5 bases). Germline values: CDR1 SGHRS, CDR2 YFSETQ. CDR3 length: 17 residues. Trimming removed 0 bases at V and 5 bases at J, with 17 bases between. Written as DNA, the CDR3 is TGCGCCAGCAGCTTGGTGCAGGGACCGGGAGTAAATGAAAAACTGTTTTTT. It yields the protein CASSLVQGPGVNEKLFF. Filled out from reference TRBV5-1 and TRBJ1-4, the complete variable domain reads KAGVTQTPRYLIKTRGQQVTLSCSPISGHRSVSWYQQTPGQGLQFLFEYFSETQRNKGNFPGRFSGRQFSNSRSEMNVSTLELGDSALYLCASSLVQGPGVNEKLFFGSGTQLSVL.

This clone appeared once. The chain couples TRBV28 to TRBJ2-1; 14 positions match TRBD2. CDR1 and CDR2 from the germline V gene are MDHEN and SYDVKM. This CDR3 comprises 18 residues. Unmatched junction bases numbered 8, after V lost 7 bases and J lost 0 bases. CDR3 in DNA: TGTGCCAGCACAGGACTAGCGGGAGGCCGGAGCTCCTACAATGAGCAGTTCTTC. It encodes CASTGLAGGRSSYNEQFF.

The gene calls are TRBV5-8 and TRBJ2-2, with a possible D match to TRBD1 (5 bases). The V end lost 2 bases, the J end lost 6 bases, and 17 bases lay between the germline ends. From germline, CDR1 is SGHTS and CDR2 YDEGEE. The CDR3 is 16 amino acids. The chain's CDR3 is CASSLTAGQKAGELFF. CDR3 coding DNA: TGTGCCAGCAGCTTAACGGCTGGACAAAAGGCCGGGGAGCTGTTTTTT.

This clone is a singleton in its sample. V gene TRBV28 combines with J gene TRBJ1-1; 7 bases agree with TRBD1. Per germline, CDR1 MDHEN and CDR2 SYDVKM. This CDR3 is 16 amino acids long. Losses at the gene ends were 3 bases for V and 0 bases for J; bases not matched to a gene: 7. The CDR3 region has the DNA TGTGCCAGCAGTTTCAGACCGGGACAGATGAACACTGAAGCTTTCTTT. This translates into CASSFRPGQMNTEAFF.

J is TRBJ1-1 and V is TRBV10-3, with 7 nucleotides matching TRBD1. The CDR3 totals 14 residues. The germline V gene encodes CDR1 ENHRY and CDR2 SYGVKD. J was trimmed by 3 bases and V by 5 bases; bases with no gene match: 6. CDR3 residues: CAISSTGLDTEAFF. The CDR3 bases are TGTGCCATCAGTTCGACAGGGTTGGACACTGAAGCTTTCTTT.

This sequence joins TRBV28 and TRBJ1-5; tentatively, D is TRBD1 (5 bases). Looked up from germline, CDR1 is MDHEN and CDR2 is SYDVKM. The CDR3 has 15 residues. Trimming took 6 bases from V and 11 from J, leaving 23 bases between them. The CDR3 region has the DNA TGTGCCAGCAGCTCCCCTCGGGGGTCATTAGGGTCCCAGCATTTT. Translating gives CASSSPRGSLGSQHF.

This clone was seen more than once but under ten times. This chain uses TRBV28 with TRBJ1-5; 9 nucleotides agree with TRBD1. CDR1 is MDHEN, CDR2 SYDVKM, per germline. With V trimmed by 5 bases and J by 5 bases, 10 bases remained unmatched. The CDR3 is made up of 16 amino acids. The DNA of the CDR3 is TGTGCCAGCAGTCATAGACAGGGGGTCCGGGATCAGCCCCAGCATTTT. It is translated as CASSHRQGVRDQPQHF.

This clone showed up just a few times. J is TRBJ2-7 and V is TRBV6-5, with TRBD2 matching 7 bases. The germline gives CDR1 MNHEY, CDR2 SVGAGI. The trim removed 2 bases at V and 5 bases at J, leaving 0 bases unmatched. The CDR3 covers 12 residues. CDR3 protein: CASSYGTNEQYF. CDR3 sequence (DNA): TGTGCCAGCAGTTACGGGACTAACGAGCAGTACTTC.

This chain uses TRBV29-1 with TRBJ2-3; 7 bases align to TRBD2. Germline assignment: CDR1 SQVTM and CDR2 ANQGSEA. The CDR3 sequence is 12 residues long. Germline trimming cut 7 bases from V and 5 bases from J; bases unmatched to any gene: 6. The CDR3 bases are TGCAGCGCGTTATCGGGAGGAGATACGCAGTATTTT. This encodes CSALSGGDTQYF.

The chain couples TRBV9 to TRBJ1-2, with D perhaps matching TRBD1 (6 bases). The CDR3 consists of 14 residues. The germline CDR1 and CDR2 sequences are SGDLS and YYNGEE. The V end lost 2 bases, the J end lost 4 bases, and 12 bases lay between the germline ends. CDR3 coding DNA: TGTGCCAGCAGCGTCGCTGGGGGCATCTATGGCTACACCTTC. Amino acids: CASSVAGGIYGYTF.

This clone occurred once. The V gene is TRBV6-6, the J gene TRBJ2-7; 10 bases line up with TRBD2. CDR3 size: 15 residues. CDR1 and CDR2 from the germline V gene are MNHNY and SVGAGI (reference sequence). With V trimmed by 7 bases and J by 4 bases, 10 bases remained unmatched. The CDR3 is CASTLRASGSYEQYF. Here the CDR3 DNA reads TGTGCCAGCACCCTGCGGGCTAGCGGGAGTTACGAGCAGTACTTC.

The chain links TRBV19 to TRBJ2-7; no clear D. The CDR3 spans 14 residues. Germline V gene sequence: CDR1 LNHDA, CDR2 SQIVND (reference sequence). Trimming pared 3 bases from V and 0 bases from J, leaving 9 bases between. This CDR3 reads CASSMAVPSYEQYF. CDR3 bases: TGTGCCAGTAGTATGGCCGTTCCCTCCTACGAGCAGTACTTC. Combining the CDR3 with reference TRBV19 and TRBJ2-7 gives the whole variable domain DGGITQSPKYLFRKEGQNVTLSCEQNLNHDAMYWYRQDPGQGLRLIYYSQIVNDFQKGDIAEGYSVSREKKESFPLTVTSAQKNPTAFYLCASSMAVPSYEQYFGPGTRLTVT.

This chain links TRBV7-9 with TRBJ1-4; 10 nucleotides match TRBD1. Trimming took 5 bases from V and 7 from J; bases not matched to a gene: 10. Germline lookup yields CDR1 SEHNR and CDR2 FQNEAQ (reference sequence). This CDR3 has 16 residues. The CDR3 DNA is TGTGCCAGCAGCGCCTCAGACAGGGGGCGAGGTGAAAAACTGTTTTTT. Amino acids: CASSASDRGRGEKLFF.

The gene calls are TRBV5-1 and TRBJ2-2, with 7 bases matching TRBD1. The germline V gene encodes CDR1 SGHRS and CDR2 YFSETQ. This CDR3 contains 14 residues. V was pared by 5 bases and J by 1 base, with 2 bases of the junction left unmatched. The CDR3 DNA sequence: TGCGCCAGCAGAGGGGGCTTGAACACCGGGGAGCTGTTTTTT. Amino acids: CASRGGLNTGELFF.

This chain links TRBV10-3 with TRBJ2-3, with D hard to call. The germline V and J ends were trimmed by 6 bases and 6 bases, with 13 bases remaining between them. CDR3 length: 13 residues. Germline V CDR1 and CDR2: ENHRY, SYGVKD. The CDR3 is CAISRQTADTQYF. Here the CDR3 DNA reads TGTGCCATCAGCAGGCAAACCGCTGATACGCAGTATTTT.

The V call is TRBV7-2, the J call TRBJ2-7; 8 bases map to TRBD2. The CDR3 has 16 residues. Germline V gene data show CDR1 as SGHTA and CDR2 as FQGNSA. The V segment lost 1 base and the J segment 3 bases; nucleotides outside the gene matches: 8. The CDR3 region is CASSLETGTSYYEQYF. The CDR3 region has the DNA TGTGCCAGCAGCTTAGAAACCGGGACTAGTTACTACGAGCAGTACTTC.

The V call is TRBV7-6, the J call TRBJ2-6; 8 positions agree with TRBD2. Trimming cost V 3 bases and J 2 bases; bases outside gene matches: 15. CDR3 size: 20 residues. Per germline, CDR1 SGHVS and CDR2 FNYEAQ. The CDR3 protein is CASSFRYPGLESTGANVLTF. Written as DNA, the CDR3 is TGTGCCAGCAGCTTTAGATACCCGGGACTAGAGTCCACTGGGGCCAACGTCCTGACTTTC.

The chain employs TRBV28 and TRBJ1-4; D unresolved. Trimming removed 5 bases at V and 0 bases at J, with 10 bases between. Per germline, CDR1 MDHEN and CDR2 SYDVKM. The CDR3 contains 15 residues. The CDR3 spells CASSTAGATNEKLFF. CDR3 nucleotides: TGTGCCAGCAGTACTGCGGGTGCAACTAATGAAAAACTGTTTTTT.

V and J are TRBV13 and TRBJ2-1, with TRBD2 matching 15 bases. Germline CDR1 reads PRHDT; CDR2 reads FYEKMQ (reference sequence). V was clipped by 4 bases and J by 2 bases; unmatched bases: 9. The CDR3 loop spans 19 amino acids. The CDR3 protein is CASSSRTSGRALAYNEQFF. CDR3 DNA: TGTGCCAGCAGCTCCCGGACTAGCGGGAGGGCGTTAGCCTACAATGAGCAGTTCTTC. The full variable domain, completed using reference TRBV13 and TRBJ2-1, is AAGVIQSPRHLIKEKRETATLKCYPIPRHDTVYWYQQGPGQDPQFLISFYEKMQSDKGSIPDRFSAQQFSDYHSELNMSSLELGDSALYFCASSSRTSGRALAYNEQFFGPGTRLTVL.